These 5 T cell receptor beta chains came from one sample sequenced in a study of T cells after yellow fever vaccination. MiXCR, run by TCRdb on the 5' RACE reads, gives a single entry per CDR3 protein. Of a few hundred thousand distinct CDR3 sequences listed, approximately 4% are singletons. The sequencing here drew on PBMCs, taken 5 days after the yellow fever booster vaccination. These TCRs come from a man between 18 and 35 years old who received the YFV17D yellow fever vaccine.

The V and J genes are TRBV29-1 and TRBJ2-1; 7 bases line up with TRBD1. The J call may not be correct, given that the DNA end is closer to TRBJ2-7. Germline assignment: CDR1 SQVTM and CDR2 ANQGSEA. This CDR3 comprises 14 residues. The CDR3 loop is CSVDTGTVHNEQYF. Written as DNA, the CDR3 is TGCAGCGTGGACACCGGGACAGTACACAATGAGCAGTACTTC.

This clonotype was recorded at least ten times. V gene TRBV27 combines with J gene TRBJ1-2, with 9 bases matching TRBD1. This CDR3 contains 16 residues. Germline CDR1 reads MNHEY; CDR2 reads SMNVEV (reference sequence). The V segment lost 5 bases and the J segment 8 bases; nucleotides outside the gene matches: 15. Written as DNA, the CDR3 is TGTGCCAGCAGTGATCTACCGGGACAGGGAAAAGCCGGCTACACCTTC. This sequence encodes CASSDLPGQGKAGYTF.

The sample holds a few counts of this clonotype. The rearrangement uses TRBV29-1 and TRBJ2-1; 8 positions agree with TRBD1. The CDR3 runs 12 residues. V dropped 7 bases and J dropped 4; count of bases not matched to a gene: 3. Germline values: CDR1 SQVTM, CDR2 ANQGSEA. In DNA, the CDR3 is TGCAGCGGAGACAGGGGTTACAATGAGCAGTTCTTC. Protein product: CSGDRGYNEQFF.

J is TRBJ2-1 and V is TRBV7-9; a weak D match, TRBD2 (7 bases). Germline values: CDR1 SEHNR, CDR2 FQNEAQ (reference sequence). Trimming shortened V by 1 base and J by 5 bases, and 18 bases separated the two germline ends. The CDR3 extends over 17 amino acids. In DNA, the CDR3 is TGTGCCAGCAGCTTAGGTCTTGGGGGGGCCGAAAACAATGAGCAGTTCTTC. It codes for CASSLGLGGAENNEQFF.

This clonotype was counted a few times. The chain uses TRBV20-1 and TRBJ1-5; D uncertain. The CDR3 is made up of 15 amino acids. V was clipped by 2 bases and J by 1 base, with 12 bases between them. CDR1 and CDR2 (germline): DFQATT, SNEGSKA (reference sequence). CDR3 DNA sequence: TGCAGTGCTAGAACTTCGTGGGGAAGCAATCAGCCCCAGCATTTT. Its protein product is CSARTSWGSNQPQHF.